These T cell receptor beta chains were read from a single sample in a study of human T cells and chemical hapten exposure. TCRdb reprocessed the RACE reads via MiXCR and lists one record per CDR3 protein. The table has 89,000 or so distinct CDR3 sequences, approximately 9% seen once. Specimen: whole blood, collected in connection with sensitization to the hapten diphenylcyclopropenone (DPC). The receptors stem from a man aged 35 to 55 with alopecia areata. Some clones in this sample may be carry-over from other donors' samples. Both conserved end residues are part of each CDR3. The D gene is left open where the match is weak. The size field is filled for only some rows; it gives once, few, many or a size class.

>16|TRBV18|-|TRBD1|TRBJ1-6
TGTGCCAGCTCACTTAAATCGGGACAGGGGAATTCACCCCTCCACTTT
CASSLKSGQGNSPLHF
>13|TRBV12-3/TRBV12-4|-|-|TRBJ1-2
TGTGCCAGCAGTTTGGCCCAGCGAAGGGGCTACACCTTC
CASSLAQRRGYTF
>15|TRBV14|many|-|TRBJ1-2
TGTGCCAGCAGCCAAGATTACGACAGAGAGTTTGGCTACACCTTC
CASSQDYDREFGYTF
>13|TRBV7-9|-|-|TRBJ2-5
TGTGCCAGCGGCCGCGGGGGCAAAGAGACCCAGTACTTC
CASGRGGKETQYF
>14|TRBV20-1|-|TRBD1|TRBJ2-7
TGCAGTGCTAGCCCACAGGGGCCCTCCTACGAGCAGTACTTC
CSASPQGPSYEQYF
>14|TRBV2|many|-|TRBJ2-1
TGTGCCAGCAGTGGATATGGATTTTACAATGAGCAGTTCTTC
CASSGYGFYNEQFF
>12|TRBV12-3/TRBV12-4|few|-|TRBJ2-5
TGTGCCAGCAGTTTTCCAAAGGAGACCCAGTACTTC
CASSFPKETQYF
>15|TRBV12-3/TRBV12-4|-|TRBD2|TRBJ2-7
TGTGCCAGCAGTAAGACTAGCGGGAGTCCGTACGAGCAGTACTTC
CASSKTSGSPYEQYF
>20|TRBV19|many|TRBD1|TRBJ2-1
TGTGCCAGTAGTACACCAGTCCCGGGACAGGGGGCGAGCTCCTACAATGAGCAGTTCTTC
CASSTPVPGQGASSYNEQFF
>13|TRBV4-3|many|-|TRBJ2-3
TGCGCCAGCAGCCAAGCCTTAACAGATACGCAGTATTTT
CASSQALTDTQYF
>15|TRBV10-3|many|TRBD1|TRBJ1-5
TGTGCCATCAGTGAGGGGGACAGGGTAGATCAGCCCCAGCATTTT
CAISEGDRVDQPQHF
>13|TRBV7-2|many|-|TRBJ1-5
TGTGCCAGCAGCTTCGCGGACACTCAGCCCCAGCATTTT
CASSFADTQPQHF
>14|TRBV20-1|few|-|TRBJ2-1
TGCAGTGCTAGATCCCACGGGTCTCCCGGAGAGCAGTTCTTC
CSARSHGSPGEQFF
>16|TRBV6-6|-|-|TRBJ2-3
TGTGCCAGCAGTTACTCTCTGGCCGATACTGCCTATACGCAGTATTTT
CASSYSLADTAYTQYF
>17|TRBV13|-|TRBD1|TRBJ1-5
TGTGCCAGCAGCCCCCCGGGACAGGGAACCTATTTAGTGGGGTTGCATTTT
CASSPPGQGTYLVGLHF
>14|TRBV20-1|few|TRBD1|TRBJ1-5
TGCAGTGTTCCGGGACAGGGCAGGAATCAGCCCCAGCATTTT
CSVPGQGRNQPQHF
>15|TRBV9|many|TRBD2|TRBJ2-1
TGTGCCAGCAGCGCTACTAGCGGGAGTCTAGCTGAGCAGTTCTTC
CASSATSGSLAEQFF
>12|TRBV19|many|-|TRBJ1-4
TGTGCCAGTAGTGCGGACTGGTCGGCGCTGTTTTTT
CASSADWSALFF
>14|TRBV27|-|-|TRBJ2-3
TGTGTCAGCAGTCGGACGCGTTACCCAGATACGCAGTATTTT
CVSSRTRYPDTQYF
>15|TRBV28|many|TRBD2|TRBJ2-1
TGTGCCAGCAGTTTGGGAGCGGGAGCTTACAATGAGCAGTTCTTC
CASSLGAGAYNEQFF
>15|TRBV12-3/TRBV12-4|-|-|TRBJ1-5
TGTGCCAGCAGCACACAGAGTCATAGCAATCAGCCCCAGCATTTT
CASSTQSHSNQPQHF
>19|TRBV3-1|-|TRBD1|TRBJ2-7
TGTGCCAGCAGCCAAGATTACGGGTTAAGGAGGACAGGGTCATACGAGCAGTACTTC
CASSQDYGLRRTGSYEQYF
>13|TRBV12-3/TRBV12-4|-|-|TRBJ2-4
TGTGCCAGCACCCCCGAGTCGGTGGACATTCAGTACTTC
CASTPESVDIQYF
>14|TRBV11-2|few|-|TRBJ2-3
TGTGCCAGCAGCTTAGCCGTCCCCCCAGATACGCAGTATTTT
CASSLAVPPDTQYF
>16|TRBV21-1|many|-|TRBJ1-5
TGTGCCAGCAGGAAACCGAGACAGGGTTGCAATCAGCCCCAGCATTTT
CASRKPRQGCNQPQHF
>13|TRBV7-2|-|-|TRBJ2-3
TGTGCCAGCAGCGGGACGCCGGTACATACGCAGTATTTT
CASSGTPVHTQYF
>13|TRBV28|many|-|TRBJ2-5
TGTGCCTCCGGACCGGCAGGCGGAGAGACCCAGTACTTC
CASGPAGGETQYF
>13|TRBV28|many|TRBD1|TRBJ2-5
TGTGCCAGCAGTTCGGACAGGGGAGAGACCCAGTACTTC
CASSSDRGETQYF
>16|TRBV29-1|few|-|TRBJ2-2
TGCAGCGTTGAAGGGGGAGAAGGGAGGAACACCGGGGAGCTGTTTTTT
CSVEGGEGRNTGELFF
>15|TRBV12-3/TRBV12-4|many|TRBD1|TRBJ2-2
TGTGCCAGCAGGGTTCGGACAGGGACGCCCGTGGAGCTGTTTTTT
CASRVRTGTPVELFF
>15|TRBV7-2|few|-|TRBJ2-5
TGTGCCAGCAGCTTAGTTGTTAGCCCACAAGAGACCCAGTACTTC
CASSLVVSPQETQYF
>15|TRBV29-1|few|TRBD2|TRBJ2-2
TGCAGCGTTGCCAAGTTAGCGGGAAGTACCGGGGAGCTGTTTTTT
CSVAKLAGSTGELFF
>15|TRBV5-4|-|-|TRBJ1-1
TGTGCCAGCAGCATTTCGGCGGGGGGGAACACTGAAGCTTTCTTT
CASSISAGGNTEAFF
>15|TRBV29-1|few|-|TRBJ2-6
TGCAGCGTTGAAGATGTGAGGGCTGGGGCCAACGTCCTGACTTTC
CSVEDVRAGANVLTF
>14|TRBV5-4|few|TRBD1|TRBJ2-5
TGTGCCAGCAGCCCCGCCCAGGGGGAAGAGACCCAGTACTTC
CASSPAQGEETQYF
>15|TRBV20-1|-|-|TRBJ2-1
TGCAGAGCTAGGGCCCATAAGAGCTCCTACAATGAGCAGTTCTTC
CRARAHKSSYNEQFF
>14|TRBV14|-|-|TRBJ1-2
TGTGCCAGCAGCCAAGATCTGGTAACGTTTGGCTACACCTTC
CASSQDLVTFGYTF
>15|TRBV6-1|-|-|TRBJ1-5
TGTGCCAGCAGTGAAGCGGTGAATAGCAATCAGCCCCAGCATTTT
CASSEAVNSNQPQHF
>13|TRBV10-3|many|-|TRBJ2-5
TGTGCCATCAGTGAGGGACTCGAAGAGACCCAGTACTTC
CAISEGLEETQYF
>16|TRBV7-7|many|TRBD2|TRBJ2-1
TGTGCTAGCAGCTTAGGACTAGCGGGCACATCCAATGAGCAGTTCTTC
CASSLGLAGTSNEQFF
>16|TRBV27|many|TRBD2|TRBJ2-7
TGTGCCAGCAGTTTACTAGCGGGAGGAGCGACCTACGAGCAGTACTTC
CASSLLAGGATYEQYF
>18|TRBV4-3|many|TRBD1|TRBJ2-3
TGCGCCAGCAGCCAAGATCTTCGGACAGGGGTACGCACAGATACGCAGTATTTT
CASSQDLRTGVRTDTQYF
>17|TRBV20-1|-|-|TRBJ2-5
TGCAGTGCTAGAGATCCTCGACCGGGACTTAGGGTAGAGACCCAGTACTTC
CSARDPRPGLRVETQYF